The 10 T cell receptor beta chains below were found in one sample sequenced in a study of cytomegalovirus exposure and HLA in healthy donors. This table comes from immunoSEQ multiplex PCR, and its TCRdb copy is limited to in-frame clones, with some not included. In the table there are fewer than 120,000 clones, approximately 89% of which are singletons. What was sequenced was PBMCs. These TCRs come from a woman aged 18-35 years in good health and CMV-seronegative.

This chain links TRBV27 with TRBJ2-7; 8 bases map to TRBD1. In germline, CDR1 is MNHEY, CDR2 SMNVEV (reference sequence). This CDR3 spans 15 amino acids. The ends lost 5 bases at V and 7 bases at J; junction bases unmatched: 13. The CDR3 nucleotides read TGTGCCAGCAGTGATTACGGGACAGGTATTGTGGAGCAGTACTTC. This sequence encodes CASSDYGTGIVEQYF.

The V and J genes are TRBV4-3 and TRBJ2-1, with D perhaps matching TRBD2 (7 bases). CDR1 is LGHNA and CDR2 is YSLEER in the germline V gene. The CDR3 length is 14 residues. Trimming removed 6 bases from V and 6 bases from J, with 15 bases in between. CDR3 loop: CASSNGGGPNEQFF. The CDR3 DNA reads as TGCGCCAGCAGTAATGGGGGGGGGCCCAATGAGCAGTTCTTC.

The chain combines TRBV7-6 with TRBJ2-1; the match to TRBD2 covers 7 bases. V dropped 2 bases and J dropped 6; count of bases not matched to a gene: 16. Per the germline V gene, CDR1 is SGHVS and CDR2 is FNYEAQ. CDR3 length equals 18 residues. The CDR3 here is CASSLRGWTSPVGNEQFF. CDR3 DNA: TGTGCCAGCAGCTTAAGAGGATGGACTAGTCCCGTTGGCAATGAGCAGTTCTTC.

The DNA for the CDR3 is TGTGCCAGCAGTTCATCCGGGGAAGCGCAGCCCCAGCATTTT. Encoded protein: CASSSSGEAQPQHF. V and J are TRBV6-6 and TRBJ1-5; D is uncertain. The germline V and J ends were trimmed by 4 bases and 7 bases, with 14 bases remaining between them. CDR1 MNHNY and CDR2 SVGAGI come from the germline V gene (reference sequence). The CDR3 is made up of 14 amino acids.

This sequence joins TRBV27 and TRBJ2-3; D ambiguous. V shed 0 bases and J shed 1 base, with 5 bases lying between them. Germline values: CDR1 MNHEY, CDR2 SMNVEV (reference sequence). The CDR3 covers 14 residues. CDR3 coding DNA: TGTGCCAGCAGTTTATCCCCAGGCACAGATACGCAGTATTTT. Residues: CASSLSPGTDTQYF.

This clone was recorded only once. V is TRBV4-3 and J is TRBJ2-1; 9 bases agree with TRBD2. V dropped 1 base and J dropped 5; count of bases not matched to a gene: 6. Germline CDR1 is LGHNA and CDR2 is YSLEER. The CDR3 is made up of 16 amino acids. CDR3: CASSQAGGLANNEQFF. The CDR3 DNA follows: TGCGCCAGCAGCCAAGCGGGGGGACTAGCCAACAATGAGCAGTTCTTC.

The genes are TRBV21-1 and TRBJ1-2; the D call of TRBD1 is as the table states it, not checked on the DNA. TRBV21-1 is a documented pseudogene. The CDR3 has 17 residues. The CDR3 sequence: CASSRLGGQGRNYGYTF. The DNA for the CDR3 is TGTGCCAGCAGCAGATTGGGGGGACAGGGCCGGAACTATGGCTACACCTTC.

V usage is TRBV7-2 and J usage is TRBJ2-7; TRBD1 agrees at 8 bases. The germline V gene encodes CDR1 SGHTA and CDR2 FQGNSA. The ends lost 5 bases at V and 1 base at J; junction bases unmatched: 7. The CDR3 is 15 amino acids. DNA for the CDR3: TGTGCCAGCAGCGGAAGGACAGGGAGTTCCTACGAGCAGTACTTC. Translated, it gives CASSGRTGSSYEQYF.

V gene TRBV6-6 combines with J gene TRBJ2-5; 8 nucleotides match TRBD1. This CDR3 spans 15 amino acids. V shed 6 bases, J shed 5 bases, and the junction held 11 bases outside the gene matches. CDR1 is MNHNY, CDR2 SVGAGI, per germline (reference sequence). The CDR3 DNA is TGTGCCAGCAGCCCGATGGCAGGGGGCAACGAGACCCAGTACTTC. Translated, it gives CASSPMAGGNETQYF.

The J gene is TRBJ2-6, the V gene TRBV6-1; the D is unclear. V dropped 4 bases and J dropped 12 bases, with 7 bases sitting between them. This CDR3 spans 11 amino acids. Germline lookup yields CDR1 MNHNS and CDR2 SASEGT. CDR3 protein: CASSVLGVLTF. DNA of the CDR3: TGTGCCAGCAGTGTCCTCGGCGTCCTGACTTTC.